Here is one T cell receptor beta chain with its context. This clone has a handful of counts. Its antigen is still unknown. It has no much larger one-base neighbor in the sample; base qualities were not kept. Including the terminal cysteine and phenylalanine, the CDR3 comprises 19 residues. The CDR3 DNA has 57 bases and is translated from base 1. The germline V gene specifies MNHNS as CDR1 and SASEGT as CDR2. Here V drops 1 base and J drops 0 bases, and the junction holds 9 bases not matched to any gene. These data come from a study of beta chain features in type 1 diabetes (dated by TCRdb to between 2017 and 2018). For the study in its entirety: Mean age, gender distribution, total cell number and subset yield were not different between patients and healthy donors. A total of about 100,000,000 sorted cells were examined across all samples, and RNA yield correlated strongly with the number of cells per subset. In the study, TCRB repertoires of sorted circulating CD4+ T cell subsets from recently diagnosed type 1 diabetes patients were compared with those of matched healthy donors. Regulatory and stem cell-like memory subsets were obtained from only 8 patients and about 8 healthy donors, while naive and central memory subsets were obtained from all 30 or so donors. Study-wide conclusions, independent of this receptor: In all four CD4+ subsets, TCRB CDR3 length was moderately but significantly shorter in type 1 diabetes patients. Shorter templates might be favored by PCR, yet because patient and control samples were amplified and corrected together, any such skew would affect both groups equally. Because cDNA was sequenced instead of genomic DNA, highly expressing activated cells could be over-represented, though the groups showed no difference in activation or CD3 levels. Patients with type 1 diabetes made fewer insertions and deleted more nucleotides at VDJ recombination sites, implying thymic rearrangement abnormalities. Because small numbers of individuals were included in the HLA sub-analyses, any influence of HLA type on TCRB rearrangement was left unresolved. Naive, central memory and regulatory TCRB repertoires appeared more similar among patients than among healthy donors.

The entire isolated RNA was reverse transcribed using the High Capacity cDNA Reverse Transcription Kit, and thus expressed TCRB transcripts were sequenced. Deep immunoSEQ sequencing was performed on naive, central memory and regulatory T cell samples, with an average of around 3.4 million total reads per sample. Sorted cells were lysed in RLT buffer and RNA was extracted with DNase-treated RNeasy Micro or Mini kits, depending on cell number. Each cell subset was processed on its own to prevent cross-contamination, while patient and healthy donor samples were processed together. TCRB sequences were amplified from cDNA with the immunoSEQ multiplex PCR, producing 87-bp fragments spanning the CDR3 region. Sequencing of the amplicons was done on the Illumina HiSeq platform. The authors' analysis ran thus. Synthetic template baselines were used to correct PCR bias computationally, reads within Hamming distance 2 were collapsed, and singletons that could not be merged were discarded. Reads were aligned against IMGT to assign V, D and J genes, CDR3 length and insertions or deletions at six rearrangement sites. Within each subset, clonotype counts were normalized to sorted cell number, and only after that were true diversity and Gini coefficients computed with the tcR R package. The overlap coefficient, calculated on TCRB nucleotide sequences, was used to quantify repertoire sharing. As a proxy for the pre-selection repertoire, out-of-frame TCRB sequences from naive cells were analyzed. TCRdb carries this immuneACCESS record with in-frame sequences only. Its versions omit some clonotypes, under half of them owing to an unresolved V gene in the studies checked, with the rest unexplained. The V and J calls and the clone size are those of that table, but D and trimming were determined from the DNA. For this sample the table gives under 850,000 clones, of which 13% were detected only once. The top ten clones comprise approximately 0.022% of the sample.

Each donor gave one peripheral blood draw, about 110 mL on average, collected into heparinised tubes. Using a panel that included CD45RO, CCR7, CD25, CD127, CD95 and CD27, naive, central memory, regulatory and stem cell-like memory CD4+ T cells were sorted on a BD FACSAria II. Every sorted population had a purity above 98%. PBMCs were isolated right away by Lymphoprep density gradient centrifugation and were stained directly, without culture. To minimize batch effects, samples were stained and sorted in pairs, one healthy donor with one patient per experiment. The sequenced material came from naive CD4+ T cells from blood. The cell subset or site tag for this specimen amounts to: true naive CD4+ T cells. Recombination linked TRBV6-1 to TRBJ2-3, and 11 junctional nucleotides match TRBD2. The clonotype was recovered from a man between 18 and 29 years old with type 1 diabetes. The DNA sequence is TGTGCCAGCAGTGAAGGGCCTAGCGGGGGGCCCCCCAGCACAGATACGCAGTATTTT. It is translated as CASSEGPSGGPPSTDTQYF.